The rows below give T cell receptor beta chains drawn from one sample of a study of CD8+CD57+ T cells in acquired aplastic anemia. TCRdb re-called the reads through MiXCR, storing one row per CDR3 protein. This repertoire shows 100,000 to 150,000 distinct CDR3 sequences, approximately 36% found once; its top ten account for approximately 2.6%. What was sequenced was sorted CD4+, CD8+, or CD8+CD57+ T cells (not recorded which) from PBMCs. The source is a human donor with aplastic anemia. The CDR3 runs from the conserved cysteine through the conserved F or W. A D gene is named only where the DNA matches it firmly. Not every row has a clone size; where given, it reads once, few, many or a size class.

>TRBV11-2|many|TRBJ1-6|NA
CASSLVGPRGYNSPLHF
TGTGCCAGCAGCTTAGTGGGTCCCAGGGGTTATAATTCACCCCTCCACTTT
>TRBV19|NA|TRBJ1-2|NA
CASQGDVYGYTF
TGTGCCAGTCAAGGGGACGTCTATGGCTACACCTTC
>TRBV6-1|many|TRBJ1-2|NA
CASSQNGGYTF
TGTGCCAGCAGTCAAAACGGTGGCTACACCTTC
>TRBV5-4|many|TRBJ2-3|NA
CASSLEGTDTQYF
TGTGCCAGCAGCTTGGAGGGTACAGATACGCAGTATTTT
>TRBV20-1|many|TRBJ1-2|TRBD1
CSARDPLMTGGYGYTF
TGCAGTGCTAGAGATCCACTTATGACAGGGGGCTATGGCTACACCTTC
>TRBV9|many|TRBJ1-2|NA
CASSVEGSSYGYTF
TGTGCCAGCAGCGTAGAGGGGTCCTCCTATGGCTACACCTTC
>TRBV7-8|many|TRBJ2-1|NA
CASSFGGPSYNEQFF
TGTGCCAGCAGCTTCGGGGGGCCCTCCTACAATGAGCAGTTCTTC
>TRBV5-4|NA|TRBJ1-2|TRBD1
CASQTRDSYYGYTF
TGTGCCAGCCAGACCCGGGACAGTTACTATGGCTACACCTTC
>TRBV6-1|many|TRBJ1-1|TRBD1
CASSEARGGLNTEAFF
TGTGCCAGCAGTGAAGCCAGGGGGGGACTTAACACTGAAGCTTTCTTT
>TRBV5-1|many|TRBJ2-6|NA
CASSLGTELSGANVLTF
TGCGCCAGCAGCTTGGGAACAGAACTCTCTGGGGCCAACGTCCTGACTTTC
>TRBV20-1|NA|TRBJ1-5|NA
CSAREEGRQPQHF
TGCAGTGCTAGAGAAGAGGGTAGGCAGCCCCAGCATTTT
>TRBV13|many|TRBJ1-2|TRBD1
CASSLNRGDGYTF
TGTGCCAGCAGCTTAAACAGGGGCGATGGCTACACCTTC
>TRBV19|once|TRBJ1-5|NA
CASSVWDRDQPQHF
TGTGCCAGTAGTGTCTGGGACCGGGATCAGCCCCAGCATTTT
>TRBV20-1|many|TRBJ1-4|NA
CSLWGLNEKLFF
TGCAGCCTATGGGGCCTGAATGAAAAACTGTTTTTT
>TRBV29-1|many|TRBJ2-3|TRBD1
CSVEGTGGSTDTQYF
TGCAGCGTTGAAGGCACAGGGGGGAGCACAGATACGCAGTATTTT
>TRBV6-2/TRBV6-3|many|TRBJ1-6|NA
CASSYPGNSPLHF
TGTGCCAGCAGTTACCCAGGGAATTCACCCCTCCACTTT
>TRBV19|many|TRBJ2-1|NA
CASSTARGSGYEQFF
TGTGCCAGTAGTACCGCGAGAGGGTCGGGGTACGAGCAGTTCTTC
>TRBV7-9|many|TRBJ1-2|NA
CASSSSEIPGYTF
TGTGCCAGCAGCTCCAGCGAGATCCCGGGCTACACCTTC
>TRBV25-1|many|TRBJ2-2|NA
CASSESNLGTGELFF
TGTGCCAGCAGTGAATCCAACCTGGGCACCGGGGAGCTGTTTTTT
>TRBV7-9|many|TRBJ2-1|NA
CASSLVSVLVSYEQFF
TGTGCCAGCAGCTTAGTATCCGTACTAGTCTCCTATGAGCAGTTCTTC
>TRBV7-6|few|TRBJ2-7|TRBD2
CASSAPGTSGGAFGGEQYF
TGTGCCAGCAGCGCGCCCGGGACTAGCGGGGGGGCCTTCGGGGGCGAGCAGTACTTC
>TRBV29-1|once|TRBJ2-4|NA
CSVAEGILTKNIQYF
TGCAGCGTTGCGGAAGGAATCCTAACCAAAAACATTCAGTACTTC
>TRBV6-5|few|TRBJ2-1|NA
CASSYSRGGWNEQFF
TGTGCCAGCAGTTACTCCAGGGGGGGGTGGAATGAGCAGTTCTTC
>TRBV7-3|many|TRBJ2-3|NA
CASSFRGGYGDTQYF
TGTGCCAGCAGCTTTAGGGGGGGGTATGGAGATACGCAGTATTTT
>TRBV19|NA|TRBJ1-2|NA
CASSISRDYGHTF
TGTGCCAGTAGTATAAGCAGGGACTATGGCCACACCTTC
>TRBV10-2|NA|TRBJ2-5|TRBD2
CASSDGLAGGRETQYF
TGCGCCAGCAGTGACGGACTAGCGGGGGGGCGAGAGACCCAGTACTTC
>TRBV7-2|NA|TRBJ2-7|NA
CASSLTGVGVYEQYF
TGTGCCAGCAGCTTAACGGGGGTTGGGGTCTACGAGCAGTACTTC
>TRBV20-1|many|TRBJ1-1|NA
CSARRAVNTEAFF
TGCAGTGCTAGACGTGCTGTGAACACTGAAGCTTTCTTT
>TRBV7-2|once|TRBJ2-7|NA
CASSSQGSLVEQYF
TGTGCCAGCAGCTCACAGGGTAGTCTCGTCGAGCAGTACTTC
>TRBV2|many|TRBJ2-3|TRBD2
CASSDRTSGARTDTQYF
TGTGCCAGCAGTGACCGGACTAGTGGGGCCCGCACAGATACGCAGTATTTT
>TRBV2|NA|TRBJ2-5|TRBD1
CASSGPGTGQETQYF
TGTGCCAGCAGCGGTCCCGGGACAGGGCAAGAGACCCAGTACTTC
>TRBV9|many|TRBJ2-2|NA
CASSVRSNTGELFF
TGTGCCAGCAGCGTAAGAAGTAACACCGGGGAGCTGTTTTTT
>TRBV5-1|NA|TRBJ2-7|TRBD1
CASSQLQGSEQYF
TGCGCCAGCAGCCAATTACAGGGGAGCGAGCAGTACTTC
>TRBV7-9|many|TRBJ1-1|NA
CASSLEGQNTEAFF
TGTGCCAGCAGCTTAGAAGGACAGAACACTGAAGCTTTCTTT
>TRBV20-1|many|TRBJ1-1|TRBD1
CSAATGALNTEAFF
TGCAGTGCCGCGACAGGGGCGTTGAACACTGAAGCTTTCTTT
>TRBV10-1|NA|TRBJ1-1|NA
CASSESGRYTEAFF
TGCGCCAGCAGTGAATCGGGCCGGTACACTGAAGCTTTCTTT
>TRBV3-1|many|TRBJ2-3|NA
CASSPTGVDTQYF
TGTGCCAGCAGCCCGACGGGGGTAGATACGCAGTATTTT
>TRBV28|few|TRBJ2-3|TRBD1
CASSNRRGTGADTQYF
TGTGCCAGCAGTAACCGCAGGGGGACAGGGGCTGATACGCAGTATTTT
>TRBV5-1|NA|TRBJ2-5|NA
CAGSLEGWQQETQYF
TGCGCCGGCAGCTTGGAGGGCTGGCAGCAAGAGACCCAGTACTTC
>TRBV7-9|NA|TRBJ1-1|NA
CASSYASSPKAFF
TGTGCCAGCAGCTATGCGTCAAGCCCTAAAGCTTTCTTT
>TRBV14|NA|TRBJ2-7|TRBD1
CASRGQTGGHEQYF
TGTGCCAGCAGGGGACAGACAGGGGGTCACGAGCAGTACTTC
>TRBV4-2|NA|TRBJ1-6|NA
CASSQDRGLTNSPLHF
TGTGCCAGCAGCCAAGATCGTGGGCTGACTAATTCACCCCTCCACTTT
>TRBV27|NA|TRBJ1-2|NA
CASSLRSWAALEGYTF
TGTGCCAGCAGTTTACGCTCTTGGGCAGCTCTCGAGGGCTACACCTTC